The present T cell receptor (beta chain) was sequenced within a study of identical twins. This CDR3 spans 16 amino acids. Germline-derived CDR1 and CDR2 are SGHDN and FVKESK. The germline V and J ends were trimmed by 4 bases and 2 bases, with 17 bases remaining between them. MiXCR, applied by TCRdb to the 5' RACE reads, yields one record per CDR3 protein. The sample lists around 550,000 distinct CDR3 sequences, about 16% seen once, with 0.44% in the top ten. The same data also went into a second study, on yellow fever vaccine responses in identical twins.

This sequence originates from a woman aged 18-29 years in good health. The V and J genes are TRBV14 and TRBJ2-5; D possibly matches TRBD1 or TRBD2 (5 bases each). The sequenced sample was CD4+ T cells sorted from blood. Written as DNA, the CDR3 is TGTGCCAGCAGCCGTAACTACGGGACCGTACAAGAGACCCAGTACTTC. Protein: CASSRNYGTVQETQYF.